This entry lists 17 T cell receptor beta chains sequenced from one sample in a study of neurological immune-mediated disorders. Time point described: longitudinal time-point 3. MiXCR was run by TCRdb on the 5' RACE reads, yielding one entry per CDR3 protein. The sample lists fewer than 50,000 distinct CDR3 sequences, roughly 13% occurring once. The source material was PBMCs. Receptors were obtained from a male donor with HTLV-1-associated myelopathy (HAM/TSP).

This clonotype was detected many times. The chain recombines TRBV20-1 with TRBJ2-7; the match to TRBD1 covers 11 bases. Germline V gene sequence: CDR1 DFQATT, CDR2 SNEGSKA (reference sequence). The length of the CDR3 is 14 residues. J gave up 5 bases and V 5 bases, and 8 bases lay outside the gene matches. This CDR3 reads CSAQIRDRGDEQYF. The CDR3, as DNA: TGCAGTGCTCAGATCAGGGACAGGGGGGACGAGCAGTACTTC.

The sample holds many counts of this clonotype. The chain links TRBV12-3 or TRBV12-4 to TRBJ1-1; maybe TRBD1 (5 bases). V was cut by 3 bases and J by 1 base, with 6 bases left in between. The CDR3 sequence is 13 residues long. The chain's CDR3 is CASSFGTNTEAFF. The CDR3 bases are TGTGCCAGCAGTTTCGGGACGAACACTGAAGCTTTCTTT.

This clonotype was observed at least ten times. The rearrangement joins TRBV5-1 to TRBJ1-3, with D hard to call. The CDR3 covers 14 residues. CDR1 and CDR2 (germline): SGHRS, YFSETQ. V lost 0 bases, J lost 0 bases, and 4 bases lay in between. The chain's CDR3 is CASSLESSGNTIYF. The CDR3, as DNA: TGCGCCAGCAGCTTGGAGAGCTCTGGAAACACCATATATTTT.

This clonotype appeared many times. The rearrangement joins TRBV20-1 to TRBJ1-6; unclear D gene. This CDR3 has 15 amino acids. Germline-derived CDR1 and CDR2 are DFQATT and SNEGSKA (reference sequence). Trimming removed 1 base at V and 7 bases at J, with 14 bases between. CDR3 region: CSARVSEGGNSPLHF. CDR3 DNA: TGCAGTGCTAGAGTATCGGAGGGAGGCAATTCACCCCTCCACTTT.

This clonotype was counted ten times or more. The CDR3 DNA sequence: TGTGCTAGTGCCCACCACACTGAAGCTTTCTTT. Residues: CASAHHTEAFF. This chain links TRBV12-5 with TRBJ1-1; D uncertain. V lost 7 bases to trimming and J lost 3 bases, with 6 bases between them. Germline V gene data show CDR1 as LGHNT and CDR2 as FRNRAP. The CDR3 runs 11 residues.

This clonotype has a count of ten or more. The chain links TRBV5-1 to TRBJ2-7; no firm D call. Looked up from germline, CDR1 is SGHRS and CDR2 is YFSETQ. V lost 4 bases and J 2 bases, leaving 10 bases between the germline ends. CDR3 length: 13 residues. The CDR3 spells CASSQTDAYEQYF. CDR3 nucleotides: TGCGCCAGCAGCCAGACGGACGCCTACGAGCAGTACTTC.

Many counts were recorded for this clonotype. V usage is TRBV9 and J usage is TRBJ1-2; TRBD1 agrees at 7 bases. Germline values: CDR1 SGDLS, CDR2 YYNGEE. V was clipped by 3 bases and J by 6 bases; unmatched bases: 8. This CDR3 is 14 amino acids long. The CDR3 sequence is CASSGIEQGNGYTF. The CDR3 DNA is TGTGCCAGCAGCGGAATCGAACAGGGGAATGGCTACACCTTC.

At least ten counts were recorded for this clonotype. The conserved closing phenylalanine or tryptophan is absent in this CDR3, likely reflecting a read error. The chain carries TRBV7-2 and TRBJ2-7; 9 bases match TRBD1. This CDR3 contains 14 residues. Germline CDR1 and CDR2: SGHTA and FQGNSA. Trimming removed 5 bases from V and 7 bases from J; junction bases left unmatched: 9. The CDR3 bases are TGTGCCAGCAGCCAGGGACAGGGCCAATGGGAGCAGTACCTC. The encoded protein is CASSQGQGQWEQYL.

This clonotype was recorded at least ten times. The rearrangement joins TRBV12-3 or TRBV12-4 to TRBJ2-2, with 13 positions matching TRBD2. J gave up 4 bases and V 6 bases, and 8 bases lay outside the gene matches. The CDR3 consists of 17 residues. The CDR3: CASSPGTSGDPTGELFF. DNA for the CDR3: TGTGCCAGCAGCCCCGGGACTAGCGGGGACCCCACCGGGGAGCTGTTTTTT.

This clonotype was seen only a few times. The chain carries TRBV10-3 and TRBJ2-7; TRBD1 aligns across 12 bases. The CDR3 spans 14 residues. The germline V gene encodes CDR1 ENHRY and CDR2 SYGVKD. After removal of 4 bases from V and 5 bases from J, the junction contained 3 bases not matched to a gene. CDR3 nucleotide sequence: TGTGCCATCAGTGGCCGGGACAGGGGGCACGAGCAGTACTTC. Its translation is CAISGRDRGHEQYF.

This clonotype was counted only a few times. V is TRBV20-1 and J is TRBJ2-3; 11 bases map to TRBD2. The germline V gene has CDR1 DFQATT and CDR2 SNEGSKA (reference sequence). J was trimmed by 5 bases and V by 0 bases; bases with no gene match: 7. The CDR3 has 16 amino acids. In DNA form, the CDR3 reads TGCAGTGCTAGAGATAGTGTAGCGGGGGGGATAGATACGCAGTATTTT. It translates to CSARDSVAGGIDTQYF.

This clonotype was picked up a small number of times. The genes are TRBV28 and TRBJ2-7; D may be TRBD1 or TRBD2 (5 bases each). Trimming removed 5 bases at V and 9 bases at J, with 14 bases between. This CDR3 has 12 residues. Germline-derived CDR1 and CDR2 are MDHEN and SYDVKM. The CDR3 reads CASSALRGGQYF. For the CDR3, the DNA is TGTGCCAGCAGTGCCCTCCGGGGCGGGCAGTACTTC. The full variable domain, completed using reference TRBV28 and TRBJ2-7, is DVKVTQSSRYLVKRTGEKVFLECVQDMDHENMFWYRQDPGLGLRLIYFSYDVKMKEKGDIPEGYSVSREKKERFSLILESASTNQTSMYLCASSALRGGQYFGPGTRLTVT.

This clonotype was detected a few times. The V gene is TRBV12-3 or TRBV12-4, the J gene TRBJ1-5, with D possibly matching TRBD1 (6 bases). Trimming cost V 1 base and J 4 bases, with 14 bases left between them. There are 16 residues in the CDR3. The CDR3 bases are TGTGCCAGCAGTTTAGAAACCAGGGGACGGAATCAGCCCCAGCATTTT. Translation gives CASSLETRGRNQPQHF.

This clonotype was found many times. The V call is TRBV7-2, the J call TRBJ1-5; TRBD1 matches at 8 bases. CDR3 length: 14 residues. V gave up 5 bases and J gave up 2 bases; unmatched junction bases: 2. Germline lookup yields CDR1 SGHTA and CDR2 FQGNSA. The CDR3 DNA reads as TGTGCCAGCAGCCTGACAGGGGGCAATCAGCCCCAGCATTTT. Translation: CASSLTGGNQPQHF.

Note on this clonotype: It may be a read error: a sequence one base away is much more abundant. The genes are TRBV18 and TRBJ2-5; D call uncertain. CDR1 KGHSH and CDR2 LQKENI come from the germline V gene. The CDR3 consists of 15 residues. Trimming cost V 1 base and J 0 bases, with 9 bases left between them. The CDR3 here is CASSPQGEYQETQYF. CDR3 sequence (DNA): TGTGCCAGCTCACCACAGGGCGAGTACCAAGAGACCCAGTACTTC.

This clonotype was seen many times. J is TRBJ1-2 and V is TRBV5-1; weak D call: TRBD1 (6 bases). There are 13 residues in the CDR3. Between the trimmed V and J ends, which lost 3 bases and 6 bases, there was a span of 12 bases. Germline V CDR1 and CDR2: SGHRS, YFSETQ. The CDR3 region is CASSYQGRDGYTF. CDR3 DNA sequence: TGCGCCAGCAGCTATCAGGGGAGAGATGGCTACACCTTC.

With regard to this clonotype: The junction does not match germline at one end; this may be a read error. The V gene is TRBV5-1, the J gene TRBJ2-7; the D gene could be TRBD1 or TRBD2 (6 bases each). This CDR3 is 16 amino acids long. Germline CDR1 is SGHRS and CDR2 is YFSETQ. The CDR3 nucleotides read TGTGTCAGCAGCTTGTCGAAGGGGGGAAGCTCCTACGAGCAGTACTTC. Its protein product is CVSSLSKGGSSYEQYF.